This TCR beta chain comes out of a study of blood T cell repertoires in COVID-19. Across the whole study: Samples representing acute and convalescent COVID-19 were sourced from the United States, Italy and Spain. Sample material is recorded as cDNA or gDNA derived from T cells, B-cell-depleted T cells, or PBMCs.

The authors' processing: Reference gene primer amplification gave nucleated cell count estimates. The data were produced by immunoSEQ multiplex PCR, yet TCRdb's version contains in-frame clones alone and is incomplete. The D gene and trimming were derived from the DNA, and the V and J assignments and clone size from that table. The profile shows 100,000 to 150,000 clones, 85% to 90% of them singletons. Trimming removed 5 bases from V and 6 bases from J, with 11 bases in between. From germline, CDR1 is SNHLY and CDR2 FYNNEI. CDR3 length equals 12 residues. This clonotype was sampled from a woman older than 75 with COVID-19, enrolled during active disease. The material sequenced was peripheral blood. V usage is TRBV2 and J usage is TRBJ2-7, with a possible D match to TRBD2 (6 bases). CDR3 region: CASSRLGSEQYF. As DNA, the CDR3 is TGTGCCAGCAGTAGACTAGGTAGCGAGCAGTACTTC. The full variable domain, rest sourced from reference TRBV2 and TRBJ2-7, is EPEVTQTPSHQVTQMGQEVILRCVPISNHLYFYWYRQILGQKVEFLVSFYNNEISEKSEIFDDQFSVERPDGSNFTLKIRSTKLEDSAMYFCASSRLGSEQYFGPGTRLTVT.